This note documents a single TCR beta chain sequence. The target antigen is unknown. Trimming cost V 4 bases and J 6 bases, with 19 bases left between them. The CDR3 contains 15 residues. Germline V CDR1 and CDR2: SGHTA, FQGTGA. From the reads, TCRdb called clonotypes with MiXCR, one entry per CDR3 protein. The table records 900,000 to 950,000 distinct CDR3 sequences, more than 25% of them present only once. This specimen belongs to a study of T cell repertoires in cytomegalovirus infection. Study-wide results and limits: Of the TCR beta families, the public ones yielded a cumulative frequency that identified carriers of CMV plus the relevant HLA. Within the response measured ex vivo, HLA-C-restricted CMV-specific TCR beta clonotypes were dominant.

This TCR was sampled from a human donor in good health (CMV status not recorded). Some clones in this sample may be carry-over from other donors' samples. The genes are TRBV7-3 and TRBJ2-7; no reliable D call. Specimen: cultured CD8+ T cells from PBMCs, collected from culture after CMV antigen stimulation. The CDR3 coding sequence is TGTGCCAGCAGCTCAGGCGGCAGAAGAGTCGGCGAGCAGTACTTC. Translated, it gives CASSSGGRRVGEQYF.